This section outlines one TCR beta chain sequence together with its context. Its antigen remains unidentified. These data come from a study of CD8 T cells in Susac syndrome. Germline assignment: CDR1 SNHLY and CDR2 FYNNEI. The ends were cut back, 5 bases at V and 6 bases at J, with 11 bases in the middle. There are 13 residues in the CDR3. An input of 0.5 to 1 ug of RNA was subjected to reverse transcription using random hexamers. TCRdb redid the calling of the immunoSEQ multiplex PCR reads with MiXCR, one entry per CDR3 protein. Here the sample spans some 200,000 distinct CDR3 sequences, just under 95% being singletons. Findings of the study overall: The study recognized that the number of individuals in its TCR sequencing and HLA analysis was relatively small.

Source material: CD4+ T cells from PBMCs. V usage is TRBV2 and J usage is TRBJ2-4; possibly TRBD1 or TRBD2 for D (5 bases each). The TCR was taken from a human donor in good health. CDR3: CASSRDEINIQYF. In DNA, the CDR3 is TGTGCCAGCAGTCGGGACGAAATAAACATTCAGTACTTC.